This is a list of T cell receptor beta chains from one sample in a study of Graves' ophthalmopathy and Graves' hyperthyroidism. TCRdb reprocessed the multiplex PCR reads with MiXCR, giving one entry per CDR3 protein. This table holds around 1.1 million distinct CDR3 sequences, 35% to 40% found once. The sample was peripheral blood or thyroid tissue (not recorded which). All receptors derive from an adult man with Graves' hyperthyroidism. The CDR3 runs from the conserved cysteine through the conserved F or W. A D gene is named only where the DNA matches it firmly. Clone size, where shown, is once, few, many, or a class for clones that have expanded.

D gene: NA
J gene: TRBJ2-7
V gene: TRBV20-1
clone size: many
CDR3 DNA: TGCAGTGCTTCCGGACAGAGCTCCTACGAGCAGTACTTC
CDR3 protein: CSASGQSSYEQYF

D gene: NA
J gene: TRBJ2-5
V gene: TRBV29-1
clone size: NA
CDR3 DNA: TGCAGCGTTGACAAGGGTGTGACCCAGTACTTC
CDR3 protein: CSVDKGVTQYF

D gene: NA
J gene: TRBJ1-2
V gene: TRBV7-2
clone size: many
CDR3 DNA: TGTGCCAGCAGCTTATTTACCCCTCAGGGAGTGGGCTACACCTTC
CDR3 protein: CASSLFTPQGVGYTF

D gene: NA
J gene: TRBJ1-4
V gene: TRBV7-3
clone size: NA
CDR3 DNA: TGTGCCAGCAGCTTACGTGTTGGTGCGGTGAATGAAAAACTGTTTTTT
CDR3 protein: CASSLRVGAVNEKLFF

D gene: NA
J gene: TRBJ1-5
V gene: TRBV20-1
clone size: NA
CDR3 DNA: TGCAGTGCCAGCAGCTTGACGAGGGATCAGCCCCAGCATTTT
CDR3 protein: CSASSLTRDQPQHF

D gene: NA
J gene: TRBJ1-2
V gene: TRBV30
clone size: NA
CDR3 DNA: TGTGCCTGGACTGGGACATTTGGCTACACCTTC
CDR3 protein: CAWTGTFGYTF

D gene: NA
J gene: TRBJ1-6
V gene: TRBV6-4
clone size: many
CDR3 DNA: TGTGCCAGCAGTGAGTCAGGGGAGAATTCACCCCTCCACTTT
CDR3 protein: CASSESGENSPLHF

D gene: NA
J gene: TRBJ1-3
V gene: TRBV19
clone size: many
CDR3 DNA: TGTGCCAGTAGTCCACGTGCTGGAAACACCATATATTTT
CDR3 protein: CASSPRAGNTIYF

D gene: NA
J gene: TRBJ1-1
V gene: TRBV5-1
clone size: many
CDR3 DNA: TGCGCCAGCAGCGGTGGGCAGGTGGGAGTGAACACTGAAGCTTTCTTT
CDR3 protein: CASSGGQVGVNTEAFF

D gene: TRBD1
J gene: TRBJ1-1
V gene: TRBV6-5
clone size: NA
CDR3 DNA: TGTGCCAGCAGTTACGGGGACAGGGTGAACACTGAAGCTTTCTTT
CDR3 protein: CASSYGDRVNTEAFF

D gene: NA
J gene: TRBJ2-7
V gene: TRBV19
clone size: few
CDR3 DNA: TGTGCCAGTAGTATAACGGAGATTTCCTACGAGCAGTACTTC
CDR3 protein: CASSITEISYEQYF

D gene: TRBD1
J gene: TRBJ1-2
V gene: TRBV25-1
clone size: few
CDR3 DNA: TGTGCCAGCAGTCCCCTAGACAGGGTTGGCTACACCTTC
CDR3 protein: CASSPLDRVGYTF

D gene: NA
J gene: TRBJ1-2
V gene: TRBV3-1
clone size: many
CDR3 DNA: TGTGCCAGCAGCCAAGATGCAGGGGTGTCCTATGGCTACACCTTC
CDR3 protein: CASSQDAGVSYGYTF

D gene: TRBD1
J gene: TRBJ2-7
V gene: TRBV20-1
clone size: NA
CDR3 DNA: TGCAGTGCTACAAACAGGGGGCGCCTCGAGCAGTACTTC
CDR3 protein: CSATNRGRLEQYF

D gene: NA
J gene: TRBJ1-1
V gene: TRBV29-1
clone size: few
CDR3 DNA: TGCAGCGTTGCCTCTACCGGGCTGAACACTGAAGCTTTCTTT
CDR3 protein: CSVASTGLNTEAFF

D gene: TRBD1
J gene: TRBJ1-6
V gene: TRBV7-9
clone size: NA
CDR3 DNA: TGTGCCAGCAGTCTCGAGACAGGGGGGGTTTCACCCCTCCACTTT
CDR3 protein: CASSLETGGVSPLHF

D gene: NA
J gene: TRBJ2-5
V gene: TRBV19
clone size: NA
CDR3 DNA: TGTGCCAGTAGTCTCCTAGCCCCGGGGGGCGCAGAGACCCAGTACTTC
CDR3 protein: CASSLLAPGGAETQYF

D gene: NA
J gene: TRBJ2-2
V gene: TRBV29-1
clone size: many
CDR3 DNA: TGCAGCGTTGTGGAAGGAAACACCGGGGAGCTGTTTTTT
CDR3 protein: CSVVEGNTGELFF

D gene: NA
J gene: TRBJ2-7
V gene: TRBV19
clone size: many
CDR3 DNA: TGTGCCAGTAGGCCTACTCCGGGACAAGGACCCTCCTACGAGCAGTACTTC
CDR3 protein: CASRPTPGQGPSYEQYF

D gene: TRBD1
J gene: TRBJ2-7
V gene: TRBV24-1
clone size: many
CDR3 DNA: TGTGCCACCAGTGACCCGGGACAGGGTTTCGAGCAGTACTTC
CDR3 protein: CATSDPGQGFEQYF